This TCR beta chain originates from a study of blood T cell repertoires in COVID-19. Study as a whole: Acute and convalescent COVID-19 specimens originated in the United States, Italy and Spain. T cells, B-cell-depleted T cells, or PBMCs supplied cDNA or gDNA.

V lost 5 bases, J lost 1 base, and 7 bases stayed unmatched. The CDR3 contains 17 residues. In germline, CDR1 is SNHLY, CDR2 FYNNEI. As processed by the authors: Estimated nucleated cell counts came from reference gene primer amplification. Measured with immunoSEQ multiplex PCR; TCRdb has only the in-frame clones, and not every one. The V and J calls and the clone size are those of that table, but D and trimming were determined from the DNA. This sample has over 130,000 clones; more than 80% occur once, and the top ten carry under 2.5%. The chain carries TRBV2 and TRBJ2-4; 11 nucleotides match TRBD2. The sample consisted of peripheral blood. The clonotype comes from a man aged 65-85 years with acute or convalescent COVID-19. The CDR3 here is CASSLTSGVVAKNIQYF. For the CDR3, the DNA is TGTGCCAGCAGTCTGACTAGCGGGGTGGTGGCCAAAAACATTCAGTACTTC.